The 6 T cell receptor beta chains below were found in one sample sequenced in a study of blood T cell repertoires in COVID-19 (dated by TCRdb to 2020 to 2021). The library was produced with the immunoSEQ multiplex PCR assay. TCRdb carries this immuneACCESS record with in-frame sequences only. Its versions omit some clonotypes, under half of them owing to an unresolved V gene in the studies checked, with the rest unexplained. The sample table contains approximately 300,000 clones; only one count was recorded for roughly 90% of them. Roughly 2.4% of the sample comes from the top ten. The sequencing sample was made of peripheral blood. These receptors were obtained from a woman aged 45-65 years who had recovered from COVID-19.

In its sample, this clone was seen many times. The gene calls are TRBV4-1 and TRBJ1-1; D not certain. V lost 0 bases, J lost 4 bases, and 15 bases lay in between. The germline V gene encodes CDR1 MGHRA and CDR2 YSYEKL. The CDR3 is made up of 16 amino acids. The CDR3: CASSQDAAALGTEAFF. The DNA of the CDR3 is TGCGCCAGCAGCCAAGATGCGGCAGCATTGGGCACTGAAGCTTTCTTT.

This clone showed up just once. The chain recombines TRBV5-1 with TRBJ2-3; 10 nucleotides match TRBD2. The J segment lost 3 bases and the V segment lost 8 bases, leaving 6 bases of the junction unmatched. Germline V gives CDR1 SGHRS, CDR2 YFSETQ. The CDR3 covers 14 residues. This chain's CDR3 is CASSLLAGTDTQYF. In DNA form, the CDR3 reads TGCGCCAGTTCCTTACTAGCGGGAACAGATACGCAGTATTTT. Supplemented by reference TRBV5-1 and TRBJ2-3, the full variable domain reads KAGVTQTPRYLIKTRGQQVTLSCSPISGHRSVSWYQQTPGQGLQFLFEYFSETQRNKGNFPGRFSGRQFSNSRSEMNVSTLELGDSALYLCASSLLAGTDTQYFGPGTRLTVL.

The rearrangement links TRBV9 to TRBJ1-1; weak D call: TRBD1 (6 bases). The ends were cut back, 4 bases at V and 2 bases at J, with 12 bases in the middle. Per the germline V gene, CDR1 is SGDLS and CDR2 is YYNGEE. The CDR3 spans 14 residues. The CDR3 is CASSPTGRNTEAFF. CDR3 in DNA: TGTGCCAGCAGCCCTACAGGGAGAAACACTGAAGCTTTCTTT.

This chain connects TRBV19 to TRBJ1-1; D is ambiguous. Germline assignment: CDR1 LNHDA and CDR2 SQIVND (reference sequence). The V and J ends lost 3 bases and 5 bases respectively, with 13 bases between them. This CDR3 has 14 residues. For the CDR3, the DNA is TGTGCCAGTAGTATCGAGAGATCGGGGACTGAAGCTTTCTTT. This sequence encodes CASSIERSGTEAFF.

V usage is TRBV7-2 and J usage is TRBJ2-1, with 7 bases matching TRBD2. The V and J ends lost 1 base and 4 bases, in that order; junction bases with no gene match: 10. The V gene's germline CDR1 is SGHTA and CDR2 FQGNSA. This CDR3 has 17 amino acids. This chain's CDR3 is CASSLGAGSGSYNEQFF. For the CDR3, the DNA is TGTGCCAGCAGCTTAGGGGCAGGTAGCGGGTCTTACAATGAGCAGTTCTTC. The whole variable domain, remainder taken from reference TRBV7-2 and TRBJ2-1, is GAGVSQSPSNKVTEKGKDVELRCDPISGHTALYWYRQSLGQGLEFLIYFQGNSAPDKSGLPSDRFSAERTGGSVSTLTIQRTQQEDSAVYLCASSLGAGSGSYNEQFFGPGTRLTVL.

The chain uses TRBV3-1 (or the pseudogene TRBV3-2) and TRBJ1-3, with D hard to call. This CDR3 contains 12 residues. V was cut by 4 bases and J by 2 bases, with 3 bases left in between. Germline values: CDR1 LGHDT, CDR2 YNNKEL (reference sequence). Here the CDR3 reads CASSRAGNTIYF. Written as DNA, the CDR3 is TGTGCCAGCAGCCGCGCTGGAAACACCATATATTTT.